A selection of T cell receptor beta chains follows, all from one sample in a study of T-cell reconstitution after alpha-beta-depleted transplantation in children. In TCRdb, the PCR reads were re-called with MiXCR into one record per CDR3 protein. The sample lists approximately 250,000 distinct CDR3 sequences, 9.7% occurring once. The specimen was PBMCs from the stem cell graft donor, collected from the stem cell graft. Source of these receptors: a human donor who donated a stem cell graft to a child with SCID. Each CDR3 is given with its conserved first and last residue.

J | V | CDR3
TRBJ1-2 | TRBV7-8 | CASSSASTYGYTF
TRBJ2-3 | TRBV5-1 | CASSRTGTSGGLSTDTQYF
TRBJ2-3 | TRBV5-1 | CASSFFADTQYF
TRBJ2-3 | TRBV20-1 | CSAARLSGASDTQYF
TRBJ2-2 | TRBV24-1 | CATSVSPGQGVTGELFF
TRBJ2-1 | TRBV11-2 | CASSLGRGFKNEQFF
TRBJ2-5 | TRBV5-4 | CASSGEGYQETQYF
TRBJ1-1 | TRBV30 | CAWSLARNTEAFF
TRBJ1-1 | TRBV4-1 | CASSQVQGGGTEAFF
TRBJ2-7 | TRBV11-2 | CASSPGPDRSSYEQYF
TRBJ2-6 | TRBV4-2 | CASSPVPGDLSGANVLTF
TRBJ1-6 | TRBV5-1 | CASSTGLYNSPLHF
TRBJ2-7 | TRBV12-3/TRBV12-4 | CASCLARKGSRVQDEQYF
TRBJ2-2 | TRBV7-9 | CASSPLLGSSPGELFF
TRBJ1-1 | TRBV5-1 | CASRGGRWVNTEAFF
TRBJ1-1 | TRBV20-1 | CSASRPGQFNTEAFF
TRBJ2-1 | TRBV6-2/TRBV6-3 | CASSPRGGGSEQFF
TRBJ2-5 | TRBV2 | CASSDRDQETQYF
TRBJ2-1 | TRBV7-9 | CASSPEQRGVTYNEQFF
TRBJ2-3 | TRBV5-1 | CASSLEDRVADTQYF
TRBJ2-3 | TRBV7-2 | CASSHVSLAGGGDTQYF
TRBJ2-3 | TRBV4-3 | CASSQDYSRTGGSTDTQYF
TRBJ2-1 | TRBV5-1 | CASRENAGGLDNEQFF
TRBJ1-2 | TRBV11-2 | CASSLVYRGQGSYYGYTF
TRBJ2-1 | TRBV18 | CASSPPAGRNNEQFF
TRBJ1-1 | TRBV4-2 | CASSQGGGVPEAFF
TRBJ2-2 | TRBV24-1 | CATRDSNTGELFF
TRBJ2-3 | TRBV6-1 | CATKLRGYQEDTQYF
TRBJ1-5 | TRBV6-2/TRBV6-3 | CASSYPGGVNQPQHF
TRBJ2-3 | TRBV25-1 | CASSVLPGQGAITDTQYF
TRBJ1-1 | TRBV7-9 | CASSLKSLNTEAFF
TRBJ2-7 | TRBV27 | CASGTGQGLHEQYF
TRBJ1-1 | TRBV20-1 | CSASLLRAFF
TRBJ1-1 | TRBV7-2 | CASSPRQANTEAFF
TRBJ2-3 | TRBV20-1 | CSARSGGAGGTQYF
TRBJ2-1 | TRBV7-8 | CASSYGTLHNEQFF
TRBJ1-3 | TRBV6-5 | CASSYSTASGNTIYF
TRBJ2-3 | TRBV18 | CASSPTRGQGPSTDTQYF
TRBJ2-3 | TRBV5-1 | CASSFGHGDTQYF
TRBJ2-7 | TRBV5-6 | CASSLWVRVRDEQYF
TRBJ2-7 | TRBV27 | CASSLVAGDYEQYF
TRBJ2-2 | TRBV6-2/TRBV6-3 | CASSSLAVNTGELFF
TRBJ2-5 | TRBV20-1 | CSAWAGGPKTQYF
TRBJ1-4 | TRBV5-1 | CASSLDPEEKLFF
TRBJ2-3 | TRBV6-6 | CASYFGSGGLYF
TRBJ2-3 | TRBV5-1 | CASSLGVSPSTDTQYF
TRBJ2-1 | TRBV5-5 | CASSMLTGSTYNEQFF
TRBJ2-7 | TRBV29-1 | CSVEDPIRLKPYEQYF
TRBJ2-3 | TRBV10-3 | CAIRAGTSTDTQYF
TRBJ1-2 | TRBV12-3/TRBV12-4 | CASSLGAWDGYTF
TRBJ2-2 | TRBV5-1 | CASSLVPQKGTTGELFF
TRBJ2-3 | TRBV20-1 | CSARASFTSGGDTQYF
TRBJ2-5 | TRBV5-1 | CASSRGQGQETQYF
TRBJ2-7 | TRBV13 | CASSLTGGGEQYF
TRBJ1-6 | TRBV5-5 | CASTRLDYDSPLHF
TRBJ2-7 | TRBV25-1 | CASSEGQGSAEQYF
TRBJ1-1 | TRBV5-4 | CASSLGGRPGNTEAFF